The rows below give T cell receptor beta chains drawn from one sample of a study of identical twins. TCRdb independently ran MiXCR on the 5' RACE reads; one entry per CDR3 protein. The sample lists fewer than 450,000 distinct CDR3 sequences, 7% to 9.5% occurring once. The sequenced material came from naive T cells sorted from blood. The receptor source for this set is a woman aged 45-65 years in good health. CDR3s include the opening cysteine and the closing phenylalanine or tryptophan. Fields, in order: J gene, V gene, clone size, CDR3 length, D gene, CDR3 protein, CDR3 DNA. D genes are given only for firm matches. Where a row states a size, it is once, few, many or the class of an expanded clone; other rows omit it.

j_gene: TRBJ2-1; v_gene: TRBV4-1; abundance: NA; len: 13; d_gene: NA; CDR3aa: CASSQDPENEQFF; CDR3nt: TGCGCCAGCAGCCAAGATCCAGAGAATGAGCAGTTCTTC
j_gene: TRBJ2-7; v_gene: TRBV20-1; abundance: few; len: 13; d_gene: NA; CDR3aa: CSARSGTNYEQYF; CDR3nt: TGCAGTGCTAGATCCGGGACCAATTACGAGCAGTACTTC
j_gene: TRBJ2-5; v_gene: TRBV12-3/TRBV12-4; abundance: few; len: 14; d_gene: TRBD2; CDR3aa: CASRHGLAGETQYF; CDR3nt: TGTGCCAGCAGACATGGACTAGCCGGAGAGACCCAGTACTTC
j_gene: TRBJ2-4; v_gene: TRBV3-1; abundance: many; len: 20; d_gene: TRBD2; CDR3aa: CASSTVLAGDNILVKNIQYF; CDR3nt: TGTGCCAGCAGCACCGTCCTAGCGGGAGACAATATCTTGGTCAAAAACATTCAGTACTTC
j_gene: TRBJ2-1; v_gene: TRBV25-1; abundance: few; len: 18; d_gene: TRBD2; CDR3aa: CASSEYGGLGSSYNEQFF; CDR3nt: TGTGCCAGCAGTGAATATGGGGGACTAGGAAGCTCCTACAATGAGCAGTTCTTC
j_gene: TRBJ2-1; v_gene: TRBV14; abundance: few; len: 16; d_gene: TRBD2; CDR3aa: CASSQVGLASYNEQFF; CDR3nt: TGTGCCAGCAGCCAAGTGGGACTAGCATCGTACAATGAGCAGTTCTTC
j_gene: TRBJ2-7; v_gene: TRBV5-1; abundance: many; len: 14; d_gene: TRBD2; CDR3aa: CASSLGPSGYEQYF; CDR3nt: TGCGCCAGCAGCTTGGGTCCTAGCGGCTACGAGCAGTACTTC
j_gene: TRBJ2-5; v_gene: TRBV6-6; abundance: many; len: 15; d_gene: NA; CDR3aa: CASSTLDYQKETQYF; CDR3nt: TGTGCCAGCAGTACCCTCGACTACCAAAAGGAGACCCAGTACTTC
j_gene: TRBJ2-7; v_gene: TRBV5-1; abundance: many; len: 12; d_gene: NA; CDR3aa: CASSLDGIEQYF; CDR3nt: TGCGCCAGCAGCTTGGACGGAATCGAGCAGTACTTC
j_gene: TRBJ1-1; v_gene: TRBV6-2/TRBV6-3; abundance: many; len: 11; d_gene: NA; CDR3aa: CASTSNTEAFF; CDR3nt: TGTGCCAGCACCTCAAACACTGAAGCTTTCTTT
j_gene: TRBJ2-1; v_gene: TRBV5-1; abundance: few; len: 15; d_gene: NA; CDR3aa: CASSSDPSSYNEQFF; CDR3nt: TGCGCCAGCAGCTCCGACCCGAGCTCCTACAATGAGCAGTTCTTC
j_gene: TRBJ2-1; v_gene: TRBV14; abundance: NA; len: 15; d_gene: TRBD2; CDR3aa: CASSQTSGRGYEQFF; CDR3nt: TGTGCCAGCAGCCAGACTAGCGGGAGGGGGTACGAGCAGTTCTTC
j_gene: TRBJ2-1; v_gene: TRBV7-9; abundance: many; len: 18; d_gene: NA; CDR3aa: CASTVSGAPGVHYNEQFF; CDR3nt: TGTGCCAGCACAGTTTCAGGGGCCCCGGGGGTTCACTACAATGAGCAGTTCTTC
j_gene: TRBJ2-6; v_gene: TRBV7-3; abundance: NA; len: 16; d_gene: NA; CDR3aa: CASSLISGPGANVLTF; CDR3nt: TGTGCCAGCAGCTTAATCTCGGGGCCTGGGGCCAACGTCCTGACTTTC
j_gene: TRBJ2-3; v_gene: TRBV5-1; abundance: few; len: 17; d_gene: NA; CDR3aa: CASSLAEGGTSTDTQYF; CDR3nt: TGCGCCAGCAGCTTGGCCGAGGGGGGGACTAGCACAGATACGCAGTATTTT
j_gene: TRBJ1-4; v_gene: TRBV15; abundance: NA; len: 18; d_gene: NA; CDR3aa: CATSRDPQRQAGNEKLFF; CDR3nt: TGTGCCACCAGCAGAGATCCACAACGACAGGCGGGTAATGAAAAACTGTTTTTT
j_gene: TRBJ2-1; v_gene: TRBV20-1; abundance: few; len: 13; d_gene: NA; CDR3aa: CSARDTLYNEQFF; CDR3nt: TGCAGTGCTAGAGATACTCTCTACAATGAGCAGTTCTTC
j_gene: TRBJ2-1; v_gene: TRBV28; abundance: many; len: 16; d_gene: NA; CDR3aa: CASSPHLGLGYNEQFF; CDR3nt: TGTGCCAGCAGTCCCCATCTTGGCCTGGGCTACAATGAGCAGTTCTTC
j_gene: TRBJ2-3; v_gene: TRBV12-3/TRBV12-4; abundance: few; len: 15; d_gene: NA; CDR3aa: CASSLRQASTDTQYF; CDR3nt: TGTGCCAGCAGTTTGCGGCAGGCGAGCACAGATACGCAGTATTTT
j_gene: TRBJ1-1; v_gene: TRBV11-2; abundance: few; len: 14; d_gene: NA; CDR3aa: CASSLTAPGTEAFF; CDR3nt: TGTGCCAGCAGCTTAACAGCGCCTGGGACTGAAGCTTTCTTT
j_gene: TRBJ2-7; v_gene: TRBV6-5; abundance: NA; len: 12; d_gene: TRBD2; CDR3aa: CASTSGRAEVLF; CDR3nt: TGTGCCAGCACTAGCGGGAGGGCCGAAGTTCTCTTC
j_gene: TRBJ2-7; v_gene: TRBV11-3; abundance: many; len: 12; d_gene: NA; CDR3aa: CASSTLPDEQYF; CDR3nt: TGTGCCAGCAGCACCCTCCCGGACGAGCAGTACTTC
j_gene: TRBJ2-4; v_gene: TRBV15; abundance: NA; len: 17; d_gene: NA; CDR3aa: CATSRGQGLGAKNIQYF; CDR3nt: TGTGCCACCAGCAGAGGGCAGGGCCTCGGGGCCAAAAACATTCAGTACTTC
j_gene: TRBJ1-1; v_gene: TRBV7-3; abundance: many; len: 13; d_gene: TRBD1; CDR3aa: CASRQGGRTEAFF; CDR3nt: TGTGCCAGCAGACAAGGGGGCAGGACTGAAGCTTTCTTT